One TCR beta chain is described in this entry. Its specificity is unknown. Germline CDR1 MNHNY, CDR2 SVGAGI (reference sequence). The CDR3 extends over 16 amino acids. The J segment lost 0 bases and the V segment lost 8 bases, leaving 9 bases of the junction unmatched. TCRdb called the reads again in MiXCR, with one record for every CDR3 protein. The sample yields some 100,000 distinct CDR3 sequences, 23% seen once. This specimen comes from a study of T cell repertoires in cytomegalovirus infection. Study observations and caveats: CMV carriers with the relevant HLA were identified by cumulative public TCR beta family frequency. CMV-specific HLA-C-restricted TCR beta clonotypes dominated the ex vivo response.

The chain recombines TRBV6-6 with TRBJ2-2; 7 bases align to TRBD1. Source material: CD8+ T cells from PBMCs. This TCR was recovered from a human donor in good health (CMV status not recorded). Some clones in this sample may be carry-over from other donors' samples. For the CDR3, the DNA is TGTGCCAGCTTGGGTGAGGGGGCCTCGAACACCGGGGAGCTGTTTTTT. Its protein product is CASLGEGASNTGELFF.